Detailed here is one T cell receptor (beta chain). The antigen this receptor binds is unknown. No per-base quality is available; no much larger clone lies one base away. This record comes from a study of TIL therapy for anti-PD-1-resistant metastatic lung cancer (dated by TCRdb to 2020 to 2023). About the study as a whole: Before any PD-1/PD-L1 blockade was given, tumors were harvested, nivolumab was then administered, and patients who progressed went on to receive lymphodepletion, an infusion of expanded TIL, and IL-2. Enrolled patients had a median age of around 58 years (range about 38-85) and a median tumor PD-L1 proportion score of less than 7.5%. Most of the cohort had lung adenocarcinoma, including a handful of EGFR-mutant tumors and two ALK-rearranged tumors, and half of the patients were either current or former smokers. Tumor and peripheral blood T cell receptor beta sequencing was used to track clonotypes across tumor, expanded TIL product and serial blood samples. Across the cohort, whole-exome sequencing showed a median non-synonymous tumor mutation burden of approximately 1.5 mutations per megabase. General conclusions and limits of the study: Clonotypes from the infused TIL partially replaced the baseline peripheral repertoire and then declined over months, and persistence showed no apparent association with response. The study protocol defined all tumor marker inferences as exploratory. Because the cohort was highly selected, with more treatment-naive, never-smoker and oncogene-addicted patients than is typical, generalizability is limited.

The CDR3 measures 14 amino acids from cysteine to phenylalanine. Of all the DNA, just the CDR3 is kept, 42 bases in frame from base 1. The junction shows trimming of 7 bases on V and 2 bases on J, plus 15 bases between the germline ends. Taken from the germline V gene, the CDR1 and CDR2 loops are SQVTM and ANQGSEA. TCR beta CDR3 regions were amplified from genomic DNA by bias-controlled multiplex PCR with the immunoSEQ v3 hsTCRB kit. TCR libraries were sequenced on an Illumina NextSeq 500 to approximately 2 million read pairs for survey level or about 5-6.5 million for deep level. In the original analysis: The immunoSEQ Analyzer software assigned V, D and J genes, filtered out non-productive sequences, and reported clonality. Repertoires were compared by productive Simpson clonality and by the Morisita overlap index of productive TRB rearrangements between infused TIL and blood. Absolute clonotype counts in blood were estimated as lymphocyte count times CD3+ fraction times the clone's productive frequency. What TCRdb holds here is the immuneACCESS table cut down to in-frame rearrangements. Part of the clones is not present; checked against another copy, under half of the missing clones reflect an unresolved V gene, and the others are unexplained. V and J calls and clone size come straight from that table; D and trimming were deduced from the DNA. Recorded for this sample are around 19,000 clones; roughly four fifths of them occurred a single time. The top ten constitute 2.2% of the sample.

Explained via the paper, the time point label denotes: pre-treatment sample, taken before nivolumab and TIL therapy. Adults with stage 4 NSCLC were enrolled in a dual-center phase I trial from October 2017 to early 2020. The samples were drawn from an open-label, single-arm phase I trial testing tumor-infiltrating lymphocyte therapy combined with nivolumab in advanced non-small cell lung cancer. Blood mononuclear cells from EDTA tubes were isolated by Ficoll gradient, snap-frozen as pellets, and DNA was extracted with a Qiagen mini-prep kit. The starting material was blood, obtained at baseline. The clonotype comes from a person aged 25-79 years with non-small cell lung cancer. The chain uses TRBV29-1 and TRBJ2-1; no D segment can be confidently identified. The DNA sequence is given as TGCAGCGCTGGGGTAGCATCTGCCTACAATGAGCAGTTCTTC. Translation gives CSAGVASAYNEQFF.